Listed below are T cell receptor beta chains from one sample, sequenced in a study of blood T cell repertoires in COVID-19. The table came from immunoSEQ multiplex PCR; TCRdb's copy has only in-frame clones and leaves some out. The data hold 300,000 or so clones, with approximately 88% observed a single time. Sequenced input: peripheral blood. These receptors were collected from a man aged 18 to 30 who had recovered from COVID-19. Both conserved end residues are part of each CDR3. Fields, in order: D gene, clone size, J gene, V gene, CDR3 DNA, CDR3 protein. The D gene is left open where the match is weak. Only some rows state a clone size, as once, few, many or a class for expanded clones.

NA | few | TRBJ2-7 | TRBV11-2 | TGTGCCAGCAGCTTGCACAGGAGCTCCTACGAGCAGTACTTC | CASSLHRSSYEQYF
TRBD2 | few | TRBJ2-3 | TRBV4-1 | TGCGCCAGCAGCCAAGAATTGAGTAGCGGGGCTTCTAGCACAGATACGCAGTATTTT | CASSQELSSGASSTDTQYF
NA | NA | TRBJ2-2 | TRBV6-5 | TGTGCCAGCAGTTACAGTTATGACAGGAACACCGGGGAGCTGTTTTTT | CASSYSYDRNTGELFF
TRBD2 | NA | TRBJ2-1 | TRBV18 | TGTGCCAGCTCACCGACTCTAGCGGTCTCTTCCTACAATGAGCAGTTCTTC | CASSPTLAVSSYNEQFF
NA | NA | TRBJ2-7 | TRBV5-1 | TGCGCCAGCAGGGACGGGACTCCCTCTTACGAGCAGTACTTC | CASRDGTPSYEQYF
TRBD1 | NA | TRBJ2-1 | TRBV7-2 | TGTGCCAGCAGCTTAGCAGGGGGCCTCAATGAGCAGTTCTTC | CASSLAGGLNEQFF
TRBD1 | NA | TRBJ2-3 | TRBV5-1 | TGCGCCAGCAGCTTGGGGGGCGGACAGGGCGGGAACGCAGATACGCAGTATTTT | CASSLGGGQGGNADTQYF
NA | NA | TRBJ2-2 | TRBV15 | TGTGCCACCAGCAGAGATATGCCAGGGGTTCCCGGGGAGCTGTTTTTT | CATSRDMPGVPGELFF
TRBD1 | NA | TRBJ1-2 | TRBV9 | TGTGCCAGCACCCGTCTCGGGACAGGCTATGGCTACACCTTC | CASTRLGTGYGYTF
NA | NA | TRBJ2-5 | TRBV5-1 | TGCGCCAGCAGCCAAGACGGGGAACAAGAGACCCAGTACTTC | CASSQDGEQETQYF
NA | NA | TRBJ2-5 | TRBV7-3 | TGTGCCAGCAGCTTAGGGGGGAGCGGAGAGACCCAGTACTTC | CASSLGGSGETQYF
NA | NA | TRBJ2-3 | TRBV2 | TGTGCCAGCAGTGGGGCGGCAGGGTATGGCACGCAGTATTTT | CASSGAAGYGTQYF
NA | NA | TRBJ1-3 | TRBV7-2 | TGTGCCAGCAGCTTAGACAGGAGAAACACCATATATTTT | CASSLDRRNTIYF
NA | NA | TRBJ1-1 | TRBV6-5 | TGTGCCAGCAGTTCATACGGAGGGAACACTGAAGCTTTCTTT | CASSSYGGNTEAFF
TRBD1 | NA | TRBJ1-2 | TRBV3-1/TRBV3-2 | TGTGCCAGCAGCCAAACGGGACAGGGGATTTTGACCTTC | CASSQTGQGILTF
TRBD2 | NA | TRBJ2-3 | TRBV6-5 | TGTGCCAGCAGTCCTGGACTAGCGGGAGATACGCAGTATTTT | CASSPGLAGDTQYF
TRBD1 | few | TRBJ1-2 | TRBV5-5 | TGTGCCAGCAGCGACTCCGGGACAGGGGGCCGAAACTACACCTTC | CASSDSGTGGRNYTF
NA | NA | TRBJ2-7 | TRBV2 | TGTGCCAGCAGTGAATGGGGTCAGGGCTACGAGCAGTACTTC | CASSEWGQGYEQYF
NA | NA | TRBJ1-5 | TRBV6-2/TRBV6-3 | TGTGCCAGCAGTTACACAGGCAATCAGCCCCAGCATTTT | CASSYTGNQPQHF
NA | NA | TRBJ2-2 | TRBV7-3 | TGTGCCAGCAGCCTGGAGCCTGGGAGACACACCGGGGAGCTGTTTTTT | CASSLEPGRHTGELFF
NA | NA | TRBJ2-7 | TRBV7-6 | TGTGCCAGCAGCTTAGGCACAGGGACCTCCTACGAGCAGTACTTC | CASSLGTGTSYEQYF
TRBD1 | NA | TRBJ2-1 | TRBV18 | TGTGCCAGCTCACCACTAATAATGGGACAGGGGTACAATGAGCAGTTCTTC | CASSPLIMGQGYNEQFF
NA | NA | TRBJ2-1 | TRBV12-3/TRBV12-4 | TGTGCCAGCAGCTCCCCGCGGGGATGGGAGCAGTTCTTC | CASSSPRGWEQFF
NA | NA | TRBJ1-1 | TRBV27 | TGTGCCAGCAGTTTATCCGGGGGCACTGAAGCTTTCTTT | CASSLSGGTEAFF
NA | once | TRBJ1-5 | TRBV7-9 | TGTGCCAGCAGCCCCAGGCCCAATCAGCCCCAGCATTTT | CASSPRPNQPQHF
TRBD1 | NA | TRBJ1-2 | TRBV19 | TGTGCCAGTAGTATAAGGGGGCAGATTGACTATGGCTACACCTTC | CASSIRGQIDYGYTF
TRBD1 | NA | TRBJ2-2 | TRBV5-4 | TGTGCCAGCAGCTTGGGGGGACAGGGTGGCACCGGGGAGCTGTTTTTT | CASSLGGQGGTGELFF
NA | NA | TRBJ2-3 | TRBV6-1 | TGTGCCAGCAGTGAAGTGGGTGGAGGCACAGATACGCAGTATTTT | CASSEVGGGTDTQYF
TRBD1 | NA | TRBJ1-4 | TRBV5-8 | TGTGCCAGCAGCTTCGACAGGGCGAGAGAAAAACTGTTTTTT | CASSFDRAREKLFF
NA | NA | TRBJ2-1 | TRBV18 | TGTGCCGGCTCAACCTTAGACAATGAGCAGTTCTTC | CAGSTLDNEQFF
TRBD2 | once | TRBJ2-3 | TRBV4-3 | TGCGCCAGCAGCCAAGGGAGCGGGGGGACCACAGATACGCAGTATTTT | CASSQGSGGTTDTQYF
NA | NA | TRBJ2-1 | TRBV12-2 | TGTGCAAGTCGCCTGGACTTGAACAATGAGCAGTTCTTC | CASRLDLNNEQFF
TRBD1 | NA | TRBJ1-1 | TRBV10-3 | TGTGCCATCAGTAGACAGGGTGAGAACACTGAAGCTTTCTTT | CAISRQGENTEAFF
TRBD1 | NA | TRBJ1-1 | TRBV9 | TGTGCCAGCAGCCCCCAGGGACAGGCGAACACTGAAGCTTTCTTT | CASSPQGQANTEAFF
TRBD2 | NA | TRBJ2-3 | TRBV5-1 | TGCGCCAGCAGCTTTAGCGGGAGGGACACAGATACGCAGTATTTT | CASSFSGRDTDTQYF
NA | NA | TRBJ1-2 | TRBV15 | TGTGCCACCAGCAGTCAGGGGATGAGCGGCTACACCTTC | CATSSQGMSGYTF
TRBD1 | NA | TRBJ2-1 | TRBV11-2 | TGTGCCAGCAGCCCCCGGACAGGAGGCCCCAGCTCCTACAATGAGCAGTTCTTC | CASSPRTGGPSSYNEQFF